This TCR beta chain is drawn from a study of blood T cell repertoires in COVID-19. Generated by immunoSEQ multiplex PCR, the TCRdb table keeps only in-frame clones and is missing some. The sample carries about 150,000 clones, about 80% recorded once. The CDR3 length is 14 residues. In germline, CDR1 is MNHEY, CDR2 SVGEGT. V gave up 6 bases and J gave up 2 bases, with 13 bases separating them. V is TRBV6-2 or TRBV6-3 and J is TRBJ1-2, with a possible D match to TRBD1 (6 bases). This clonotype was obtained from a man over 45 who had recovered from COVID-19. Sequencing was carried out using PBMCs or T cells enriched from blood (not recorded which). CDR3 sequence reads: CASSSSDRNYGYTF. CDR3 nucleotides: TGTGCCAGCAGCTCCTCAGACAGGAACTATGGCTACACCTTC.